This TCR beta chain was recorded in a study of long-term antiretroviral therapy in people with HIV. In germline, CDR1 is SGHTA, CDR2 FQGTGA. V lost 3 bases to trimming and J lost 0 bases, with 5 bases between them. CDR3 length: 13 residues. At survey level, the immunoSEQ assay was run in its v3.0 version. Sequenced by immunoSEQ multiplex PCR; TCRdb stores in-frame clones only, minus some. The sample includes some 35,000 clones, 83% seen only once; the top ten take 7.9%. The chain combines TRBV7-3 with TRBJ1-1; D unclear. The receptor was isolated from a man aged 18 to 30 with HIV. The sequenced sample was unsorted PBMCs, obtained 0.4 years before starting antiretroviral therapy. Here the CDR3 DNA reads TGTGCCAGCAGCTTGGGAATGAACACTGAAGCTTTCTTT. Amino acid sequence: CASSLGMNTEAFF. Based on the CDR3 plus reference TRBV7-3 and TRBJ1-1, the full variable domain is GAGVSQTPSNKVTEKGKYVELRCDPISGHTALYWYRQSLGQGPEFLIYFQGTGAADDSGLPNDRFFAVRPEGSVSTLKIQRTERGDSAVYLCASSLGMNTEAFFGQGTRLTVV.